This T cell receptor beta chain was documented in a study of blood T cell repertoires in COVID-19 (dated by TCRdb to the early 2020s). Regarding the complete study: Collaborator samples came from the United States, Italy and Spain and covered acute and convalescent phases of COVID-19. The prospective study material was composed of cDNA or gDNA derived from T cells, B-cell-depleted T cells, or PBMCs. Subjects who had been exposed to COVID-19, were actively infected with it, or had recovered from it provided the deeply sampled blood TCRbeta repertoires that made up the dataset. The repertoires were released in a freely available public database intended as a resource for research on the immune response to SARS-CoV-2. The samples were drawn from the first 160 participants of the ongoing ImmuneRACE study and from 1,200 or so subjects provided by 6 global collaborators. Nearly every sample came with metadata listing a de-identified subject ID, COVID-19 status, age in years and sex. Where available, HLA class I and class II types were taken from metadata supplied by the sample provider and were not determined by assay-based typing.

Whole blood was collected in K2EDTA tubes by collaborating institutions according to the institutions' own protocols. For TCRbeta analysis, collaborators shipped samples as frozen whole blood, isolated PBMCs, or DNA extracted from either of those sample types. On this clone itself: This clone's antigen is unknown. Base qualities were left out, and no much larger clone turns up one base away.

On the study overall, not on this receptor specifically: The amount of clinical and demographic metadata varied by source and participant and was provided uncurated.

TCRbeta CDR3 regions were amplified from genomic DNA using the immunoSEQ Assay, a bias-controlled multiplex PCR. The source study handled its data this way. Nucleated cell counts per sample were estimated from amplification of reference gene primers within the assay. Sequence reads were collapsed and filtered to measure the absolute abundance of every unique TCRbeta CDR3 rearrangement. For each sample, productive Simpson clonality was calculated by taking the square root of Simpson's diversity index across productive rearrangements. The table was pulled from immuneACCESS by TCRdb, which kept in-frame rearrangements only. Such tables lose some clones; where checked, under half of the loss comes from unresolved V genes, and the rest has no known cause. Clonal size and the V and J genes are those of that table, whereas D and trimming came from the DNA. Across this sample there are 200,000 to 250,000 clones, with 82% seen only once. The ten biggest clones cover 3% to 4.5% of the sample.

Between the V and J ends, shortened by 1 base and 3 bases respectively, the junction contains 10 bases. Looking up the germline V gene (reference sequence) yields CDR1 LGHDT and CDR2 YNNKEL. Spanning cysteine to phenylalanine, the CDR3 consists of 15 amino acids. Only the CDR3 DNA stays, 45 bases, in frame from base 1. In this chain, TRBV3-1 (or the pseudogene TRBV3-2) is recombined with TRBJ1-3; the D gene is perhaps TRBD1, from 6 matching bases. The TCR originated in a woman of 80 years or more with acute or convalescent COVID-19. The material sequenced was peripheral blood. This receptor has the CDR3 CASSQAYRVGNTIYF. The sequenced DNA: TGTGCCAGCAGCCAAGCTTACAGGGTTGGAAACACCATATATTTT.